These 28 T cell receptor beta chains were sequenced from one sample in a study of cytomegalovirus exposure and HLA in healthy donors. Use of 60 Vbeta and 13 Jbeta primers characterized the PCR. This table comes from immunoSEQ multiplex PCR, and its TCRdb copy is limited to in-frame clones, with some not included. The sample yields 150,000 to 170,000 clones, more than 75% seen once. Source material: PBMCs. These receptor sequences come from a man aged 25 to 45 in good health and CMV-seropositive.

The chain recombines TRBV28 with TRBJ1-5; possible D gene TRBD1, 5 bases. Germline CDR1 reads MDHEN; CDR2 reads SYDVKM. The CDR3 sequence is 13 residues long. The V end was cut by 7 bases, the J end by 3 bases, with 10 bases between. DNA of the CDR3: TGTGCCAGCATCGGGGGTCCCAATCAGCCCCAGCATTTT. Its translation is CASIGGPNQPQHF.

The chain has TRBV10-2 and TRBJ2-2; 10 nucleotides align to TRBD2. The CDR3 is 15 residues long. The J segment lost 7 bases and the V segment lost 7 bases, leaving 9 bases of the junction unmatched. The germline gives CDR1 WSHSY, CDR2 SAAADI. The DNA of the CDR3 is TGCGCCAGCAAGGCTACTAGCGGGGACAGCGGGGAGCTGTTTTTT. Translation gives CASKATSGDSGELFF.

The genes are TRBV4-3 and TRBJ1-2, with D tentatively TRBD1 (5 bases). There are 14 residues in the CDR3. Trimming pared 1 base from V and 2 bases from J, leaving 8 bases between. Germline V lookup: CDR1 LGHNA, CDR2 YSLEER. CDR3 sequence: CASSQVGGNYGYTF. The CDR3 DNA sequence: TGCGCCAGCAGCCAAGTGGGGGGGAACTATGGCTACACCTTC.

The sample holds a few counts of this clone. The chain is built from TRBV30 and TRBJ1-1; D is unclear. The CDR3 contains 13 residues. V was cut by 1 base and J by 4 bases, with 10 bases left in between. CDR1 is GTSNPN, CDR2 SVGIG, per germline (reference sequence). The CDR3 DNA follows: TGTGCCTGGAGTGCAAACAGAGCCACTGAAGCTTTCTTT. The encoded protein is CAWSANRATEAFF.

The gene calls are TRBV7-9 and TRBJ2-7, with TRBD1 as a possible D gene (6 bases). In germline, CDR1 is SEHNR, CDR2 FQNEAQ (reference sequence). Trimming cost V 1 base and J 3 bases, with 13 bases left between them. CDR3 length: 15 amino acids. DNA of the CDR3: TGTGCCAGCAGCTTAGGGGGACACGACTACTACGAGCAGTACTTC. This sequence encodes CASSLGGHDYYEQYF.

Turning to this clone: One end of the junction varies from germline; a read error may be responsible. The chain links TRBV7-9 to TRBJ2-2, with D possibly matching TRBD1 (6 bases). This CDR3 has 16 amino acids. Per germline, CDR1 SEHNR and CDR2 FQNEAQ (reference sequence). The CDR3 region is CSSSPGDGGNTGELFF. In nucleotides, the CDR3 is TGTTCCAGCAGCCCAGGGGATGGGGGCAACACCGGGGAGCTGTTTTTT.

This chain uses TRBV27 with TRBJ2-7; 8 positions match TRBD1. The ends lost 9 bases at V and 4 bases at J; junction bases unmatched: 8. The CDR3 totals 13 residues. Per the germline V gene, CDR1 is MNHEY and CDR2 is SMNVEV (reference sequence). This CDR3 is CARVRGRGYEQYF. For the CDR3, the DNA is TGTGCCAGGGTCAGGGGGCGCGGATACGAGCAGTACTTC.

This clone was detected only a few times. The chain combines TRBV30 with TRBJ1-6; D unclear. Trimming left V 4 bases short and J 9 bases short, with 13 bases between. Germline CDR1 GTSNPN, CDR2 SVGIG (reference sequence). This CDR3 has 13 amino acids. The CDR3 region has the DNA TGTGCCTGGACCTCAGCGTCGGGTTCACCCCTCCACTTT. It translates to CAWTSASGSPLHF.

The rearrangement uses TRBV10-3 and TRBJ1-1; tentative D call: TRBD1 (6 bases). The germline CDR1 and CDR2 sequences are ENHRY and SYGVKD. The CDR3 is 15 residues long. V lost 2 bases, J lost 1 base, and 11 bases lay in between. In DNA, the CDR3 is TGTGCCATCAGTGAGGAGGACAGAGCGAACACTGAAGCTTTCTTT. Translated: CAISEEDRANTEAFF.

This chain uses TRBV19 with TRBJ2-3; 7 bases map to TRBD2. Germline V gene sequence: CDR1 LNHDA, CDR2 SQIVND (reference sequence). The CDR3 runs to 15 residues. With V trimmed by 6 bases and J by 1 base, 7 bases remained unmatched. CDR3 sequence reads: CASRTTSHRTDTQYF. The CDR3 nucleotides read TGTGCCAGTAGGACGACTAGCCACCGCACAGATACGCAGTATTTT.

The chain employs TRBV25-1 and TRBJ2-1; D ambiguous. Germline loops: CDR1 MGHDK, CDR2 SYGVNS. This CDR3 spans 16 amino acids. V lost 2 bases and J lost 1, with 12 bases in between. Here the CDR3 reads CASSEHRFLSYNEQFF. In nucleotides, the CDR3 is TGTGCCAGCAGTGAACACAGATTTCTATCCTACAATGAGCAGTTCTTC.

The gene calls are TRBV11-2 and TRBJ2-5; D is ambiguous. V was pared by 7 bases and J by 0 bases, with 12 bases between. CDR1 and CDR2 (germline): SGHAT, FQNNGV. The CDR3 spans 14 residues. The CDR3, as DNA: TGTGCCAGCACGAGTCAGGCGTACCAAGAGACCCAGTACTTC. The encoded protein is CASTSQAYQETQYF.

The V call is TRBV28, the J call TRBJ2-6; a possible D gene is TRBD1 (7 bases). In germline, CDR1 is MDHEN, CDR2 SYDVKM. The length of the CDR3 is 16 residues. V was trimmed by 5 bases and J by 3 bases, leaving 14 bases between them. CDR3 in amino acids: CASSPAGGSGANVLTF. CDR3 DNA: TGTGCCAGCAGTCCGGCAGGGGGGAGTGGGGCCAACGTCCTGACTTTC.

V usage is TRBV12-5 and J usage is TRBJ2-1; 9 bases map to TRBD2. Germline CDR1 LGHNT, CDR2 FRNRAP. After removal of 0 bases from V and 10 bases from J, the junction contained 16 bases not matched to a gene. This CDR3 has 18 amino acids. The CDR3 reads CASGLVVGGREGRGEQFF. CDR3 DNA: TGTGCTAGTGGTTTGGTCGTCGGGGGGCGGGAGGGCCGGGGCGAGCAGTTCTTC.

V usage is TRBV4-3 and J usage is TRBJ2-5; perhaps TRBD2 as D (6 bases). V was cut by 1 base and J by 7 bases, with 10 bases left in between. This CDR3 contains 13 residues. Germline loops: CDR1 LGHNA, CDR2 YSLEER. The CDR3 nucleotides are TGCGCCAGCAGCCAAGGGGAGGCAGGGACCCAGTACTTC. This codes for CASSQGEAGTQYF.

The chain employs TRBV6-5 and TRBJ2-5, with 12 bases that match TRBD2. The CDR3 is 16 amino acids. Germline trimming cut 2 bases from V and 5 bases from J; bases unmatched to any gene: 6. CDR1 and CDR2 (germline): MNHEY, SVGAGI. CDR3 region: CASSYGLAGLGETQYF. Here the CDR3 DNA reads TGTGCCAGCAGTTACGGACTAGCGGGACTGGGGGAGACCCAGTACTTC.

The chain is built from TRBV10-2 and TRBJ1-5; a possible D gene is TRBD1 (5 bases). The CDR3 spans 14 residues. CDR1 and CDR2 (germline): WSHSY, SAAADI. Trimming left V 6 bases short and J 0 bases short, with 9 bases between. In DNA, the CDR3 is TGCGCCAGCAGCGCGACAGATAGCAATCAGCCCCAGCATTTT. Its protein is CASSATDSNQPQHF.

The chain joins TRBV11-1 to TRBJ2-7, with TRBD2 as a possible D gene (6 bases). The CDR3 spans 17 residues. Germline CDR1 is SGHAT and CDR2 is FQDESV (reference sequence). Trimming pared 4 bases from V and 2 bases from J, leaving 21 bases between. CDR3 sequence (DNA): TGTGCCAGCAGCTACGCCCCGGGGAGCGGGCGACCCTACGAGCAGTACTTC. The encoded protein is CASSYAPGSGRPYEQYF.

This clone was recorded a few times. CDR3 amino acids: CASSQQGEGTEAFF. The CDR3 DNA reads as TGTGCCAGCAGCCAACAGGGGGAGGGGACTGAAGCTTTCTTT. The rearrangement joins TRBV7-3 to TRBJ1-1; 8 bases align to TRBD1. With V trimmed by 5 bases and J by 5 bases, 7 bases remained unmatched. Germline assignment: CDR1 SGHTA and CDR2 FQGTGA. CDR3 size: 14 residues.

The rearrangement uses TRBV11-2 and TRBJ2-2; 9 bases align to TRBD2. Per germline, CDR1 SGHAT and CDR2 FQNNGV. The CDR3 consists of 15 residues. V trimming: 5 bases; J trimming: 4 bases; junction bases outside the gene matches: 5. CDR3 in amino acids: CASSLSGSGTGELFF. The CDR3 region has the DNA TGTGCCAGCAGCCTTAGCGGGAGCGGCACCGGGGAGCTGTTTTTT.

The chain employs TRBV11-2 and TRBJ2-7, with unresolved D. The length of the CDR3 is 15 residues. With 2 bases removed from V and 2 bases from J, the gap between germline ends came to 13 bases. From germline, CDR1 is SGHAT and CDR2 FQNNGV. The CDR3 DNA is TGTGCCAGCAGCTTATTTGCCGATAGTCCCTACGAGCAGTACTTC. Translating gives CASSLFADSPYEQYF.

The V call is TRBV11-2, the J call TRBJ2-7, with D uncertain. The CDR3 runs 15 residues. Trimming stripped 2 bases from V and 0 bases from J, with 11 bases between. Germline V gives CDR1 SGHAT, CDR2 FQNNGV. CDR3 residues: CASSLFSWSSYEQYF. The CDR3 region has the DNA TGTGCCAGCAGCTTATTTTCCTGGAGCTCCTACGAGCAGTACTTC.

The table lists this clone with many counts. V gene TRBV6-5 combines with J gene TRBJ1-2, with D perhaps matching TRBD1 (6 bases). From germline, CDR1 is MNHEY and CDR2 SVGAGI. V was cut by 4 bases and J by 0 bases, with 9 bases left in between. The CDR3 is 14 amino acids. The DNA for the CDR3 is TGTGCCAGCAGTTCAGGGGCAGCTAACTATGGCTACACCTTC. Its translation: CASSSGAANYGYTF.

This chain connects TRBV4-2 to TRBJ2-3, with TRBD2 as a possible D gene (5 bases). The germline CDR1 and CDR2 sequences are LGHNA and YNFKEQ. Trimming took off 0 bases at V and 0 bases at J, with 10 bases between the two ends. The CDR3 spans 16 residues. The DNA of the CDR3 is TGTGCCAGCAGCCAAGAACCCGGGATTAGCACAGATACGCAGTATTTT. Protein sequence: CASSQEPGISTDTQYF.

The gene calls are TRBV11-2 and TRBJ1-1, with D hard to call. Between the trimmed V and J ends, which lost 1 base and 0 bases, there was a span of 12 bases. The germline gives CDR1 SGHAT, CDR2 FQNNGV. This CDR3 contains 16 residues. CDR3 DNA: TGTGCCAGCAGCTTAGGGTTTTCGGGAGTGAACACTGAAGCTTTCTTT. It specifies CASSLGFSGVNTEAFF.

Only a few counts were recorded for this clone. The chain joins TRBV11-2 to TRBJ2-3; maybe TRBD2 (5 bases). Germline V lookup: CDR1 SGHAT, CDR2 FQNNGV. Trimming pared 2 bases from V and 3 bases from J, leaving 15 bases between. CDR3 length: 16 amino acids. The CDR3 DNA reads as TGTGCCAGCAGCTTACGGAGGATACACGGGACAGATACGCAGTATTTT. Amino acid sequence: CASSLRRIHGTDTQYF.

The CDR3 nucleotides are TGTGCCAGCAGAAACGGGGGCAATCAGCCCCAGCATTTT. Its protein product is CASRNGGNQPQHF. V is TRBV6-5 and J is TRBJ1-5, with D hard to call. V shed 6 bases and J shed 2 bases, with 8 bases lying between them. The CDR3 is made up of 13 amino acids. Germline CDR1 is MNHEY and CDR2 is SVGAGI.

This clone was seen a handful of times. The chain links TRBV2 to TRBJ1-2; D may be TRBD1 (5 bases). Between the trimmed V and J ends, which lost 7 bases and 4 bases, there was a span of 13 bases. This CDR3 is built from 13 residues. Germline lookup yields CDR1 SNHLY and CDR2 FYNNEI. CDR3: CASTVGGVYGYTF. CDR3 nucleotide sequence: TGTGCCAGCACCGTGGGGGGAGTCTATGGCTACACCTTC. Drawing the rest from reference TRBV2 and TRBJ1-2, the complete variable domain is EPEVTQTPSHQVTQMGQEVILRCVPISNHLYFYWYRQILGQKVEFLVSFYNNEISEKSEIFDDQFSVERPDGSNFTLKIRSTKLEDSAMYFCASTVGGVYGYTFGSGTRLTVV.